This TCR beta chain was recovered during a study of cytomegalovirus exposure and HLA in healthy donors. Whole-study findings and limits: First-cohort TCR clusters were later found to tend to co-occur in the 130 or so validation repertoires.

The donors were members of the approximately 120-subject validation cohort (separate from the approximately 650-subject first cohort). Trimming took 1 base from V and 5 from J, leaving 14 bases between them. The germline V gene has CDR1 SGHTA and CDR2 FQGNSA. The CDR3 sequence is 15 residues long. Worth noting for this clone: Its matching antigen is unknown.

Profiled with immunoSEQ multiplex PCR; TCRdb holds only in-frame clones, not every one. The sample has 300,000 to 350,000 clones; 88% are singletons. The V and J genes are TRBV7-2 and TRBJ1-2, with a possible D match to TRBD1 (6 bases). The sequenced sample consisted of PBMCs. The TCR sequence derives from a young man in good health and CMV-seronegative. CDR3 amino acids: CASSLDSRGAYGYTF. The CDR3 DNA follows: TGTGCCAGCAGCTTAGATAGCAGGGGTGCTTATGGCTACACCTTC.